The entry below describes one T cell receptor beta chain. The antigen is unknown. Construction of the TCRbeta library involved unique molecular identifiers. MiXCR, applied by TCRdb to the PCR reads, yields one record per CDR3 protein. This table holds 670,000 or so distinct CDR3 sequences, less than 15% found once. The entry originates in a study of T-cell reconstitution after alpha-beta-depleted transplantation in children. The study, taken as a whole, reports: One year post-transplant, T-cell counts and diversity were largely derived from T cells produced anew. Some patients' high day-60 TCRbeta diversity was attributed to recipient cells surviving conditioning. About two months after transplant, alpha-beta T cells reportedly came from several hundred expanded graft clones.

The specimen was PBMCs, collected before TCRalphabeta/CD19-depleted stem cell transplant. The receptor's source is a girl aged 2-9 years with congenital amegakaryocytic thrombocytopenia, due to receive a stem cell transplant.

CDR3 in amino acids: CASSSRPSGRARETQYF. The CDR3 DNA sequence: TGCGCCAGCAGCTCCCGTCCTAGCGGGAGGGCCCGGGAGACCCAGTACTTC. The chain joins TRBV5-1 to TRBJ2-5; the match to TRBD2 covers 12 bases. Trimming cost V 3 bases and J 5 bases; bases outside gene matches: 11. The CDR3 sequence is 17 residues long. Germline assignment: CDR1 SGHRS and CDR2 YFSETQ.